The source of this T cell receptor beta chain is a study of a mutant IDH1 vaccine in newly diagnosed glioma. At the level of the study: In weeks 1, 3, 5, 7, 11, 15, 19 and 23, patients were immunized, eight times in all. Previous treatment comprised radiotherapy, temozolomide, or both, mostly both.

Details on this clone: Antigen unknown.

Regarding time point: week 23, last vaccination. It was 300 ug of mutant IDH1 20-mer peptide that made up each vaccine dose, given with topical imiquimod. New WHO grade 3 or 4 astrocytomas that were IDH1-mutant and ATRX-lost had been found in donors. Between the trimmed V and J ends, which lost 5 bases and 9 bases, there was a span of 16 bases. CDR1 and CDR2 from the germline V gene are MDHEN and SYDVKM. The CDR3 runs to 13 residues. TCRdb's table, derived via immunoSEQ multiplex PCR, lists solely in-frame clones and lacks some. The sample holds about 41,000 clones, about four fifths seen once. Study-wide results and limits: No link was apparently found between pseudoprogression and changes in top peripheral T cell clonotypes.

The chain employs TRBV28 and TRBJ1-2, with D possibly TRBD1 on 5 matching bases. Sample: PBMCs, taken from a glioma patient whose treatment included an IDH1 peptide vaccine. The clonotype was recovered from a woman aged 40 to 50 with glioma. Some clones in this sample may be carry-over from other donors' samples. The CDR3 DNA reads TGTGCCAGCAGTCTCACGGGGGGTTGGAGCTACACCTTC. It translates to CASSLTGGWSYTF.